Listed below are T cell receptor beta chains from one sample, sequenced in a study of cytomegalovirus exposure and HLA in healthy donors. The data were produced by immunoSEQ multiplex PCR, yet TCRdb's version contains in-frame clones alone and is incomplete. Counted here are 180,000 or so clones, around 76% occurring once; the ten biggest clones make up 1.5% to 1.7%. The sample was PBMCs. The source of these receptors is a man aged 40-50 years in good health and CMV-seronegative. Both conserved end residues are part of each CDR3. Each record gives: CDR3 protein, D gene, V gene, clone size, CDR3 length. The D gene is left open where the match is weak. Not every row has a clone size; where given, it reads once, few, many or a size class.

CDR3 protein: CASSIIQGGNTEAFF
D gene: -
V gene: TRBV7-9
clone size: -
CDR3 length: 15

CDR3 protein: CASSIGGAGGNQPQHF
D gene: TRBD1
V gene: TRBV19
clone size: -
CDR3 length: 16

CDR3 protein: CASSVLTAGISTDTQYF
D gene: -
V gene: TRBV9
clone size: -
CDR3 length: 17

CDR3 protein: CASSRPATGGFIYEQYF
D gene: TRBD1
V gene: TRBV11-3
clone size: -
CDR3 length: 17

CDR3 protein: CASTPRRGSLGPQHF
D gene: -
V gene: TRBV19
clone size: -
CDR3 length: 15

CDR3 protein: CASSYARGSGGYEQYF
D gene: -
V gene: TRBV6-6
clone size: -
CDR3 length: 16

CDR3 protein: CASSSTSGGPRAGELFF
D gene: TRBD2
V gene: TRBV28
clone size: -
CDR3 length: 17

CDR3 protein: CASSGSGGGNTEAFF
D gene: -
V gene: TRBV7-3
clone size: -
CDR3 length: 15

CDR3 protein: CASSSRGFHLETQYF
D gene: -
V gene: TRBV5-4
clone size: -
CDR3 length: 15

CDR3 protein: CASGSGVRELFF
D gene: -
V gene: TRBV2
clone size: -
CDR3 length: 12

CDR3 protein: CASSLRRLSNEQFF
D gene: -
V gene: TRBV11-2
clone size: -
CDR3 length: 14

CDR3 protein: CASSTRAGRFDSPLHF
D gene: -
V gene: TRBV4-1
clone size: -
CDR3 length: 16

CDR3 protein: CASSLGTSLDTQYF
D gene: TRBD2
V gene: TRBV7-2
clone size: once
CDR3 length: 14

CDR3 protein: CASSYEGTGALNEQFF
D gene: TRBD1
V gene: TRBV6-6
clone size: -
CDR3 length: 16

CDR3 protein: CASRKEGSVSDTQYF
D gene: -
V gene: TRBV19
clone size: -
CDR3 length: 15

CDR3 protein: CASSKGNRGFYGYTF
D gene: -
V gene: TRBV27
clone size: few
CDR3 length: 15

CDR3 protein: CASSARASGRASQETQYF
D gene: TRBD2
V gene: TRBV2
clone size: once
CDR3 length: 18

CDR3 protein: CASSFRRGIYNEQFF
D gene: TRBD2
V gene: TRBV11-2
clone size: -
CDR3 length: 15

CDR3 protein: CASSGDSNEQFF
D gene: -
V gene: TRBV7-7
clone size: -
CDR3 length: 12

CDR3 protein: CASSPTDRGLYGYTF
D gene: TRBD1
V gene: TRBV7-3
clone size: -
CDR3 length: 15

CDR3 protein: CASSYTGTGWGEQYF
D gene: TRBD1
V gene: TRBV28
clone size: -
CDR3 length: 15

CDR3 protein: CASSPLPQGTEAFF
D gene: -
V gene: TRBV7-2
clone size: -
CDR3 length: 14

CDR3 protein: CASSLLGGADNSPLHF
D gene: TRBD1
V gene: TRBV5-5
clone size: -
CDR3 length: 16

CDR3 protein: CASSEEAGPGNTIYF
D gene: -
V gene: TRBV2
clone size: -
CDR3 length: 15

CDR3 protein: CASSLGTGDYGYTF
D gene: TRBD1
V gene: TRBV5-1
clone size: -
CDR3 length: 14

CDR3 protein: CASSLRRQGGEAEGYTF
D gene: TRBD1
V gene: TRBV5-6
clone size: -
CDR3 length: 17

CDR3 protein: CASRAVGSNYGYTF
D gene: -
V gene: TRBV19
clone size: -
CDR3 length: 14

CDR3 protein: CASGQGIYYGYTF
D gene: -
V gene: TRBV7-2
clone size: -
CDR3 length: 13

CDR3 protein: CASSRRTSGAYEQYF
D gene: TRBD2
V gene: TRBV28
clone size: -
CDR3 length: 15

CDR3 protein: CASRADDRGQETQYF
D gene: TRBD1
V gene: TRBV6-1
clone size: -
CDR3 length: 15

CDR3 protein: CASSQQGGPEAFF
D gene: TRBD1
V gene: TRBV5-1
clone size: -
CDR3 length: 13

CDR3 protein: CASSFSTGSEKETQYF
D gene: -
V gene: TRBV5-6
clone size: -
CDR3 length: 16

CDR3 protein: CASSGGLAGGLTQFF
D gene: TRBD2
V gene: TRBV7-8
clone size: -
CDR3 length: 15

CDR3 protein: CASSFSGSYTIYF
D gene: -
V gene: TRBV28
clone size: -
CDR3 length: 13

CDR3 protein: CASRTSGNPLNEQFF
D gene: TRBD2
V gene: TRBV7-8
clone size: -
CDR3 length: 15

CDR3 protein: CSSSLGRDRPNYGYTF
D gene: TRBD1
V gene: TRBV7-9
clone size: once
CDR3 length: 16

CDR3 protein: CSSSSWGGQGSYEQYF
D gene: -
V gene: TRBV7-9
clone size: few
CDR3 length: 16

CDR3 protein: CASSLATQPGEGGYTF
D gene: -
V gene: TRBV7-2
clone size: -
CDR3 length: 16

CDR3 protein: CASSLSTRGNGYTF
D gene: TRBD1
V gene: TRBV27
clone size: -
CDR3 length: 14

CDR3 protein: CASSLGTGAYNEQFF
D gene: TRBD1
V gene: TRBV27
clone size: -
CDR3 length: 15

CDR3 protein: CASSPGAGVASGANVLTF
D gene: -
V gene: TRBV5-4
clone size: -
CDR3 length: 18

CDR3 protein: CASSLQGNTEAFF
D gene: -
V gene: TRBV28
clone size: -
CDR3 length: 13

CDR3 protein: CASSDITGTHEQYF
D gene: -
V gene: TRBV19
clone size: once
CDR3 length: 14

CDR3 protein: CASSQGDRGRAWTEAFF
D gene: TRBD1
V gene: TRBV4-3
clone size: -
CDR3 length: 17

CDR3 protein: CASRSGGPVAGKPSSYEQYF
D gene: TRBD2
V gene: TRBV5-1
clone size: -
CDR3 length: 20

CDR3 protein: CASSLRPGLAPDPYEQYF
D gene: TRBD2
V gene: TRBV27
clone size: -
CDR3 length: 18

CDR3 protein: CASRAEWQGTYEQYF
D gene: -
V gene: TRBV2
clone size: once
CDR3 length: 15

CDR3 protein: CASSPLPGQAVEKLFF
D gene: -
V gene: TRBV18
clone size: -
CDR3 length: 16

CDR3 protein: CASSYSRARMNTEAFF
D gene: -
V gene: TRBV6-5
clone size: -
CDR3 length: 16

CDR3 protein: CASRATAEPEQYF
D gene: -
V gene: TRBV7-2
clone size: -
CDR3 length: 13

CDR3 protein: CASRDRGYGTDTQYF
D gene: TRBD1
V gene: TRBV6-6
clone size: -
CDR3 length: 15

CDR3 protein: CASSFMTSGGSYNEQFF
D gene: TRBD2
V gene: TRBV5-6
clone size: -
CDR3 length: 17

CDR3 protein: CASSLDGGGAGDTQYF
D gene: -
V gene: TRBV5-1
clone size: -
CDR3 length: 16

CDR3 protein: CASSIGGGGTYEQYF
D gene: -
V gene: TRBV19
clone size: -
CDR3 length: 15

CDR3 protein: CAWTPAGLSGNTIYF
D gene: -
V gene: TRBV30
clone size: -
CDR3 length: 15